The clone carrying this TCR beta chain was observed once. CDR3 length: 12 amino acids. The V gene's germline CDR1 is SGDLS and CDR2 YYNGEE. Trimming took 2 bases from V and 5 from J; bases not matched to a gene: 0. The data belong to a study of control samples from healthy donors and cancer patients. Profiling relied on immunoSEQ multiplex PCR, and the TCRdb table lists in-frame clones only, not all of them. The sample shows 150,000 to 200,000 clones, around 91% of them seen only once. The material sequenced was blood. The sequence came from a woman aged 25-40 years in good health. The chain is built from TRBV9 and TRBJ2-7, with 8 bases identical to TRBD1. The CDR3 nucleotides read TGTGCCAGCAGCGTGACAGGGGACGAGCAGTACTTC. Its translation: CASSVTGDEQYF. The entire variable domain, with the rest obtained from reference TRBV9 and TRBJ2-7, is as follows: DSGVTQTPKHLITATGQRVTLRCSPRSGDLSVYWYQQSLDQGLQFLIQYYNGEERAKGNILERFSAQQFPDLHSELNLSSLELGDSALYFCASSVTGDEQYFGPGTRLTVT.